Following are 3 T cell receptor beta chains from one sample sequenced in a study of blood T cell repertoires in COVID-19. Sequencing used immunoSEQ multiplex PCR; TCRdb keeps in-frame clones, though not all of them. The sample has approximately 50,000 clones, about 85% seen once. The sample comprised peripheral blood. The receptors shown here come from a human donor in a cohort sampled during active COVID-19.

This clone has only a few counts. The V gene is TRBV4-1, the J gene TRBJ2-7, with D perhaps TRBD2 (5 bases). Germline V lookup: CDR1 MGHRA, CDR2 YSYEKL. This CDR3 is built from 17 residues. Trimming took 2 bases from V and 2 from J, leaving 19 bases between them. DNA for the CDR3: TGCGCCAGCAGCCAACCTACCGACGGCAGGCGGGCCTACGAGCAGTACTTC. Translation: CASSQPTDGRRAYEQYF.

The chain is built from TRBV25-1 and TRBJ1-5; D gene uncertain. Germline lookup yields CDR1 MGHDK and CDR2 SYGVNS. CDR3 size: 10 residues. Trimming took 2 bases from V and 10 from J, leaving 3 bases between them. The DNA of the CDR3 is TGTGCCAGCAGTGAAAGCCCCCAGCATTTT. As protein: CASSESPQHF.

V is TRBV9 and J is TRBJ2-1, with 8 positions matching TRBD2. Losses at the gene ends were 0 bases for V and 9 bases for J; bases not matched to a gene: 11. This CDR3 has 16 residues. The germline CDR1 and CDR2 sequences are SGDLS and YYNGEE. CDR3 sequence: CASSVDGRGWTVEQFF. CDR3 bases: TGTGCCAGCAGCGTAGACGGGAGGGGTTGGACGGTTGAGCAGTTCTTC.